The present TCR beta chain was sequenced within a study of Graves' ophthalmopathy and Graves' hyperthyroidism. The study, taken as a whole, reports: From stable hyperthyroidism, ophthalmopathy was separated by a 13-signature model with 85% to 90% sensitivity and over 70% specificity. The majority of expanded thyroid clonotypes above 0.001 frequency also occurred in blood.

CDR1 SGDLS and CDR2 YYNGEE come from the germline V gene. Between the trimmed V and J ends, which lost 4 bases and 1 base, there was a span of 14 bases. The CDR3 has 15 residues. With regard to this clonotype: Its target is not known.

Amplification from RNA transcripts yielded the TCR beta CDR3 regions. First-round RT-PCR used HTBI primers; second-round multiplex PCR followed. TCRdb passed the multiplex PCR reads through MiXCR, listing each CDR3 protein once. The repertoire holds approximately 640,000 distinct CDR3 sequences, with roughly 39% as singletons. Diagnosis was based on clinical symptoms, serum thyroxine, TRAb, thyroid ultrasound and orbital computed tomography. PBMCs had their origin in fresh peripheral blood (over 8.5 ml). V is TRBV9 and J is TRBJ1-2, with D hard to call. Material: peripheral blood. The TCR comes from an adult man with Graves' ophthalmopathy. The CDR3 is CASSPFGLNNYGYTF. The CDR3 coding sequence is TGTGCCAGCAGCCCATTCGGGCTGAATAACTATGGCTACACCTTC. The full variable domain, rest sourced from reference TRBV9 and TRBJ1-2, is DSGVTQTPKHLITATGQRVTLRCSPRSGDLSVYWYQQSLDQGLQFLIQYYNGEERAKGNILERFSAQQFPDLHSELNLSSLELGDSALYFCASSPFGLNNYGYTFGSGTRLTVV.